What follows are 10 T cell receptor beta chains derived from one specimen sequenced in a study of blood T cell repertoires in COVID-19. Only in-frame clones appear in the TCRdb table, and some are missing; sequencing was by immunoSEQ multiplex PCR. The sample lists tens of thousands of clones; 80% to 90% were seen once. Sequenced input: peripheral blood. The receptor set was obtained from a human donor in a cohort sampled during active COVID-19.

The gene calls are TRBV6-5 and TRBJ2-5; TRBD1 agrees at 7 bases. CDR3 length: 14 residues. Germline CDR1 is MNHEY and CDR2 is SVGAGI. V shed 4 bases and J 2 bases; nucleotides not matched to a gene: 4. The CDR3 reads CASSSTGQQETQYF. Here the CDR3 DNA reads TGTGCCAGCAGTTCCACGGGACAGCAAGAGACCCAGTACTTC.

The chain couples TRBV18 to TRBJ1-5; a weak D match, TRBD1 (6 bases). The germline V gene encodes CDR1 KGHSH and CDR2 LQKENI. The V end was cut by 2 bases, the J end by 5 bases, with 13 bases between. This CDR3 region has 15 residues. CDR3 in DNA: TGTGCCAGCTCACCAGGGGGCGCGGAGGATCAGCCCCAGCATTTT. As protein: CASSPGGAEDQPQHF.

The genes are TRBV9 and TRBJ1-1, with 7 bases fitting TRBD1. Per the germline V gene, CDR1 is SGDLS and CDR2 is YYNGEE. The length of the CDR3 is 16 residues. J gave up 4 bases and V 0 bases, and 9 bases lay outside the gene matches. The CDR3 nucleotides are TGTGCCAGCAGCGTAGGCCCGACAGGGTCAGGCACTGAAGCTTTCTTT. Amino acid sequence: CASSVGPTGSGTEAFF.

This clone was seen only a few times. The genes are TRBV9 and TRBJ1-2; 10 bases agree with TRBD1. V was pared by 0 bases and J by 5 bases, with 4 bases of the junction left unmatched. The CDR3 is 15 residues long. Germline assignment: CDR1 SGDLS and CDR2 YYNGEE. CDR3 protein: CASSVVPGQGYGYTF. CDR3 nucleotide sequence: TGTGCCAGCAGCGTAGTCCCGGGACAGGGGTATGGCTACACCTTC.

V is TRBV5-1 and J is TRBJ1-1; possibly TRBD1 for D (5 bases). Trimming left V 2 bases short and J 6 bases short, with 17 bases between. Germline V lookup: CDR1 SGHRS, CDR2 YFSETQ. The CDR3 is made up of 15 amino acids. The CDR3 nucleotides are TGCGCCAGCAGCTTCCTTGCTGGCGGGGGGTCTGAAGCTTTCTTT. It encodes CASSFLAGGGSEAFF. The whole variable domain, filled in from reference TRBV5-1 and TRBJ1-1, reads KAGVTQTPRYLIKTRGQQVTLSCSPISGHRSVSWYQQTPGQGLQFLFEYFSETQRNKGNFPGRFSGRQFSNSRSEMNVSTLELGDSALYLCASSFLAGGGSEAFFGQGTRLTVV.

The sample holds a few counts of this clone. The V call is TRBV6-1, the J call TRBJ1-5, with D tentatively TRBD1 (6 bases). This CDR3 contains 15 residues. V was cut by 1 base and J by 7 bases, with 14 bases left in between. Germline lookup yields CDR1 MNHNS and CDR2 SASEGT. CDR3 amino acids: CASSEGQERGQPQHF. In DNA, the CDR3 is TGTGCCAGCAGTGAAGGACAGGAAAGGGGGCAGCCCCAGCATTTT.

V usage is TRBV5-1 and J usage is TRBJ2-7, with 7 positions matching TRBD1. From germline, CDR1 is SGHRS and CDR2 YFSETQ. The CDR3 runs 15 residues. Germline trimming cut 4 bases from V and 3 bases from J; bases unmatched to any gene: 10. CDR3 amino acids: CASSRPLQGVYEQYF. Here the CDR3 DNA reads TGCGCCAGCAGCCGCCCCTTGCAGGGGGTCTACGAGCAGTACTTC.

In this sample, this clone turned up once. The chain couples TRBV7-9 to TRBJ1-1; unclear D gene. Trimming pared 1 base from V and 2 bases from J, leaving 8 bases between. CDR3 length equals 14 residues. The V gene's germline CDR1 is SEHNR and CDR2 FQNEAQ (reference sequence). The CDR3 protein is CASSLVPGNTEAFF. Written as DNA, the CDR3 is TGTGCCAGCAGCTTAGTCCCGGGAAACACTGAAGCTTTCTTT.

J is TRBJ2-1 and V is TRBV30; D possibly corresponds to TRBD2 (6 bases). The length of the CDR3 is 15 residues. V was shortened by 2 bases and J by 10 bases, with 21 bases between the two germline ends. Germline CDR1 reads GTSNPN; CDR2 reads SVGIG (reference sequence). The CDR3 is CAWSPLSGPAMEQFF. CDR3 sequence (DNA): TGTGCCTGGAGTCCCCTTAGCGGCCCGGCTATGGAGCAGTTCTTC.

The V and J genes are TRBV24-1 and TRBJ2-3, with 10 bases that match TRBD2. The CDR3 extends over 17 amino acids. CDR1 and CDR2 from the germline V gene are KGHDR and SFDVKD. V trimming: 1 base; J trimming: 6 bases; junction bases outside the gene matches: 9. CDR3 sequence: CATSDFFERGGLDTQYF. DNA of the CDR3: TGTGCCACCAGTGATTTTTTTGAGCGGGGGGGCTTGGATACGCAGTATTTT.